This T cell receptor (beta chain) was recovered during a study of blood T cell repertoires in COVID-19. Turning to the study itself: Samples taken during acute and convalescent COVID-19 were collected in the United States, Italy and Spain. PBMCs, B-cell-depleted T cells, or T cells were the source of the cDNA or gDNA that made up the material.

Study processing details: Amplified reference gene primers provided the basis for estimating nucleated cell counts. Sequenced by immunoSEQ multiplex PCR; TCRdb stores in-frame clones only, minus some. V, J and clone size derive from that table, while D and trimming were established from the DNA sequence. Found here are around 220,000 clones, about nine tenths of them singletons; the top ten hold roughly 4.2%. V trimming: 1 base; J trimming: 3 bases; junction bases outside the gene matches: 10. The CDR3 runs 19 residues. Germline CDR1 reads SGHVS; CDR2 reads FQNEAQ. Source material: peripheral blood. The sequence came from a man in his fifties or sixties with acute or convalescent COVID-19. The V call is TRBV7-8, the J call TRBJ2-1, with TRBD1 matching over 12 bases. The CDR3, as DNA: TGTGCCAGCAGCTTAGGGCACGTCGGGACAGGGGGCGGCTACAATGAGCAGTTCTTC. Protein: CASSLGHVGTGGGYNEQFF. The full variable domain, in which reference TRBV7-8 and TRBJ2-1 provide the parts outside the CDR3, is GAGVSQSPRYKVAKRGQDVALRCDPISGHVSLFWYQQALGQGPEFLTYFQNEAQLDKSGLPSDRFFAERPEGSVSTLKIQRTQQEDSAVYLCASSLGHVGTGGGYNEQFFGPGTRLTVL.